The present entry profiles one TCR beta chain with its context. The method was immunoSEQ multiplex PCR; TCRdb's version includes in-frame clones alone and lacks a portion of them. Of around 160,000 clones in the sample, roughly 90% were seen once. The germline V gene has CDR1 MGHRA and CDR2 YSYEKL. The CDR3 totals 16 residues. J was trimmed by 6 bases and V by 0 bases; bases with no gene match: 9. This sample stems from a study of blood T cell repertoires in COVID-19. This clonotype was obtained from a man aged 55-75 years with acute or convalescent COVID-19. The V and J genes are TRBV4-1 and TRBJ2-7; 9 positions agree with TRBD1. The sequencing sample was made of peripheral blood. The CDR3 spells CASSQDQGQGSLEQYF. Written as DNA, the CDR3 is TGCGCCAGCAGCCAAGATCAAGGACAGGGGTCTCTCGAGCAGTACTTC.